One sample yielded the 5 T cell receptor beta chains listed below, sequenced in a study of OX40 agonist ivuxolimab in advanced cancers. Libraries came from the immunoSEQ multiplex PCR assay. Imported from immuneACCESS, the table was reduced by TCRdb to in-frame sequences with V and J called. These copies leave out some clones; in studies compared against another copy, an unresolved V gene accounts for under half, and the cause of the remainder is not known. A total of 61,000 or so clones appear in this sample, less than 90% of them only once. The ten largest clones capture roughly 3.2% of the sample. The source was CD4+ or CD8+ T cells sorted from blood, collected in a trial of the OX40 agonist ivuxolimab. Every receptor here comes from an adult with an advanced solid tumor such as melanoma, head and neck, liver or kidney cancer.

The table lists this clone with a few counts. The chain has TRBV29-1 and TRBJ2-5; no clear D gene. From germline, CDR1 is SQVTM and CDR2 ANQGSEA. The CDR3 runs to 13 residues. Deletions cut 4 bases from V and 5 bases from J, with 14 bases between. The CDR3 sequence is CSVATQRWETQYF. The CDR3, as DNA: TGCAGCGTTGCCACACAACGGTGGGAGACCCAGTACTTC.

The chain recombines TRBV25-1 with TRBJ2-3, with 10 positions matching TRBD2. Germline V gives CDR1 MGHDK, CDR2 SYGVNS. This CDR3 contains 14 residues. V lost 5 bases, J lost 4 bases, and 3 bases stayed unmatched. The CDR3 loop reads CASSLAGGSDTQYF. The CDR3 DNA reads TGTGCCAGCAGTTTAGCGGGGGGATCAGATACGCAGTATTTT.

V usage is TRBV7-9 and J usage is TRBJ1-2, with D maybe TRBD1 (6 bases). Trimming removed 5 bases from V and 4 bases from J, with 23 bases in between. This CDR3 is built from 17 residues. Germline lookup yields CDR1 SEHNR and CDR2 FQNEAQ (reference sequence). The CDR3 DNA sequence: TGTGCCAGCAGCCCCGGACCCGGGGGGGGGCGTCTCTATGGCTACACCTTC. It codes for CASSPGPGGGRLYGYTF.

J is TRBJ1-4 and V is TRBV15; D uncertain. The V gene lost 0 bases and the J gene lost 6 bases, with 5 bases spanning the gap. CDR1 and CDR2 from the germline V gene are LNHNV and YYDKDF (reference sequence). This CDR3 is 13 amino acids long. CDR3 region: CATSRDTYEKLFF. CDR3 sequence (DNA): TGTGCCACCAGCAGAGATACCTATGAAAAACTGTTTTTT.

This clone was recorded once. The rearrangement uses TRBV11-3 and TRBJ1-4, with 8 bases that match TRBD1. From germline, CDR1 is SGHNT and CDR2 YENEEA. The V gene end was trimmed by 0 bases and the J gene end by 5 bases; junction bases not matched to a gene: 8. The CDR3 extends over 17 amino acids. The CDR3 loop reads CASSLDYWTGRNEKLFF. The CDR3 DNA reads as TGTGCCAGCAGCTTAGACTACTGGACAGGGAGGAATGAAAAACTGTTTTTT.